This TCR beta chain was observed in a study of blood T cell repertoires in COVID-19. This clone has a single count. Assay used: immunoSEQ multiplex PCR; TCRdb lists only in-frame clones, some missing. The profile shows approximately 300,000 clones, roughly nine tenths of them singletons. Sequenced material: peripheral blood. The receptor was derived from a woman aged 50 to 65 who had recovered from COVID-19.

The CDR3 DNA is TGTGCCAGCAGCTTGGTAGGGGTTCCCTATGGCTACACCTTC. Protein sequence: CASSLVGVPYGYTF. This chain links TRBV5-4 with TRBJ1-2, with a possible D match to TRBD1 (5 bases). The germline CDR1 and CDR2 sequences are SGHNT and YYREEE (reference sequence). The V end was cut by 0 bases, the J end by 4 bases, with 10 bases between. The CDR3 extends over 14 amino acids.